Below, one TCR beta chain is given with its context. These data are taken from a study of blood T cell repertoires in COVID-19. For the study at large: Samples representing acute and convalescent COVID-19 were sourced from the United States, Italy and Spain. Sample material is recorded as cDNA or gDNA derived from T cells, B-cell-depleted T cells, or PBMCs.

Original processing methods: Reference gene primer amplification yielded estimated nucleated cell counts. The assay was immunoSEQ multiplex PCR, and TCRdb's table has in-frame clones only and misses some. Clone size and V and J calls were adopted from that table, with D and trimming inferred from the DNA. The repertoire holds about 170,000 clones, with over 65% as singletons. V shed 7 bases and J 1 base; nucleotides not matched to a gene: 5. The CDR3 has 16 amino acids. CDR1 is GTSNPN and CDR2 is SVGIG in the germline V gene (reference sequence). This sequence originates from a man aged 55 to 69 with acute or convalescent COVID-19. Sequencing was carried out using peripheral blood. The genes are TRBV30 and TRBJ2-2, with 14 positions matching TRBD2. CDR3 sequence: CASPGLAGVNTGELFF. Written as DNA, the CDR3 is TGTGCCTCCCCGGGACTAGCGGGGGTGAACACCGGGGAGCTGTTTTTT.